Presented here are 25 T cell receptor beta chains from one specimen sequenced in a study of early T cells in non-severe SARS-CoV-2 infection. TCRdb ran MiXCR on the 5' RACE reads and lists one entry per CDR3 protein. The repertoire has 25,000 to 30,000 distinct CDR3 sequences, roughly 4% of them found once; the top ten carry 10%. Sequencing used whole blood. These receptors all stem from an adult who was a healthcare worker with PCR-confirmed SARS-CoV-2 infection or an uninfected control (not recorded which).

This clonotype was detected many times. This CDR3 is CASSFSGATEAFF. The DNA of the CDR3 is TGTGCCAGCAGCTTCAGCGGGGCCACTGAAGCTTTCTTT. This chain uses TRBV12-3 or TRBV12-4 with TRBJ1-1; a possible D gene is TRBD1 (5 bases). V gave up 6 bases and J gave up 4 bases, with 12 bases separating them. The CDR3 runs 13 residues.

This clonotype was counted many times. The V gene is TRBV6-1, the J gene TRBJ1-4; weak D call: TRBD1 (5 bases). The germline V gene encodes CDR1 MNHNS and CDR2 SASEGT. Trimming removed 4 bases at V and 0 bases at J, with 18 bases between. The length of the CDR3 is 18 residues. The CDR3 coding sequence is TGTGCCAGCAGTGCCACTAGAAGTTCAGGGACAACTAATGAAAAACTGTTTTTT. It codes for CASSATRSSGTTNEKLFF.

This clonotype has at least ten counts. The chain combines TRBV5-1 with TRBJ1-2, with D perhaps matching TRBD1 (5 bases). V was shortened by 0 bases and J by 2 bases, with 8 bases between the two germline ends. Germline loops: CDR1 SGHRS, CDR2 YFSETQ. This CDR3 contains 14 residues. The DNA for the CDR3 is TGCGCCAGCAGCTTGGAAGGGGTAAACTATGGCTACACCTTC. Translation gives CASSLEGVNYGYTF.

This clonotype was counted at least ten times. V usage is TRBV29-1 and J usage is TRBJ2-7; TRBD2 aligns across 12 bases. V lost 1 base to trimming and J lost 0 bases; unmatched junction nucleotides: 1. CDR1 is SQVTM and CDR2 is ANQGSEA in the germline V gene. This CDR3 is built from 15 residues. CDR3 amino acids: CSVEGTSGNSYEQYF. DNA of the CDR3: TGCAGCGTTGAAGGGACTAGCGGGAACTCCTACGAGCAGTACTTC.

This clonotype was seen a handful of times. This chain connects TRBV12-3 or TRBV12-4 to TRBJ1-1; the D gene is possibly TRBD1 (5 bases). V dropped 2 bases and J dropped 1 base, with 11 bases sitting between them. The CDR3 is made up of 15 amino acids. CDR3 coding DNA: TGTGCCAGCAGTTTACGGGACGCATGGAACACTGAAGCTTTCTTT. It yields the protein CASSLRDAWNTEAFF.

This clonotype is classed as medium-sized. The V and J genes are TRBV27 and TRBJ1-2; D gene uncertain. Trimming took off 2 bases at V and 2 bases at J, with 6 bases between the two ends. This CDR3 is built from 13 residues. Per germline, CDR1 MNHEY and CDR2 SMNVEV (reference sequence). CDR3 in amino acids: CASSLEGNYGYTF. CDR3 DNA: TGTGCCAGCAGTTTAGAGGGCAACTATGGCTACACCTTC.

At least ten counts were recorded for this clonotype. V and J are TRBV20-1 and TRBJ2-1, with 10 positions matching TRBD2. This CDR3 has 15 amino acids. Trimming cost V 7 bases and J 0 bases; bases outside gene matches: 6. From germline, CDR1 is DFQATT and CDR2 SNEGSKA (reference sequence). In nucleotides, the CDR3 is TGCAGTGTAGCGGGAGGCCCCTACTCCTACAATGAGCAGTTCTTC. This encodes CSVAGGPYSYNEQFF.

This clonotype was found many times. This sequence joins TRBV11-1 and TRBJ2-1; 10 nucleotides align to TRBD2. J was trimmed by 7 bases and V by 5 bases; bases with no gene match: 5. CDR3 length equals 14 residues. Per the germline V gene, CDR1 is SGHAT and CDR2 is FQDESV (reference sequence). The CDR3 nucleotides read TGTGCCAGCAGCCTCGCTAGCGGGGGAAATGAGCAGTTCTTC. This translates into CASSLASGGNEQFF.

This clonotype was picked up many times. The rearrangement joins TRBV7-9 to TRBJ1-2; D is unclear. This CDR3 contains 13 residues. The V gene's germline CDR1 is SEHNR and CDR2 FQNEAQ (reference sequence). Trimming shortened V by 3 bases and J by 2 bases, and 7 bases separated the two germline ends. CDR3 amino acids: CASSFKGNYGYTF. The CDR3 DNA is TGTGCCAGCAGCTTCAAAGGGAACTATGGCTACACCTTC.

The table lists this clonotype with many counts. The chain employs TRBV29-1 and TRBJ2-1; D unclear. The germline V and J ends were trimmed by 7 bases and 4 bases, with 5 bases remaining between them. Per germline, CDR1 SQVTM and CDR2 ANQGSEA. The CDR3 is 10 amino acids. Here the CDR3 reads CSAGYNEQFF. The CDR3 DNA follows: TGCAGCGCCGGGTACAATGAGCAGTTCTTC.

Ten or more counts support this clonotype. This chain connects TRBV6-2 or TRBV6-3 to TRBJ2-7; 7 nucleotides agree with TRBD2. CDR1 and CDR2 from the germline V gene are MNHEY and SVGEGT. The CDR3 is 14 amino acids. The V and J ends lost 2 bases and 2 bases, in that order; junction bases with no gene match: 3. For the CDR3, the DNA is TGTGCCAGCAGTTACAACGGACTAGCCTACGAGCAGTACTTC. Translated: CASSYNGLAYEQYF.

This clonotype came up a few times. The chain combines TRBV14 with TRBJ2-1; D is possibly TRBD1 or TRBD2 (5 bases each). Germline V gene lookup returns CDR1 SGHDN and CDR2 FVKESK. The ends were cut back, 0 bases at V and 15 bases at J, with 15 bases in the middle. The CDR3 is made up of 13 amino acids. In DNA, the CDR3 is TGTGCCAGCAGCCAAGATCTAGGGGACGGGCGGTTCTTC. Translating gives CASSQDLGDGRFF.

The rearrangement joins TRBV19 to TRBJ2-6; D is unclear. Germline lookup yields CDR1 LNHDA and CDR2 SQIVND (reference sequence). The CDR3 loop spans 16 amino acids. Trimming shortened V by 6 bases and J by 0 bases, and 12 bases separated the two germline ends. CDR3 loop: CASSLRRPSGANVLTF. CDR3 nucleotides: TGTGCCAGTAGCTTGCGTAGACCCTCTGGGGCCAACGTCCTGACTTTC.

This clonotype was recorded once. A much larger clone differs by one base, so this may be a read error. The chain links TRBV6-1 to TRBJ2-3; 8 bases line up with TRBD1. The CDR3 extends over 16 amino acids. Germline CDR1 MNHNS, CDR2 SASEGT. The CDR3 region is CANSTPGQGAPDTQYF. The CDR3, as DNA: TGTGCCAACAGTACTCCCGGACAGGGCGCCCCAGATACGCAGTATTTT.

This clonotype was seen only a few times. This chain joins TRBV13 and TRBJ2-1; 8 bases are shared with TRBD2. The CDR3 runs to 16 residues. Germline V lookup: CDR1 PRHDT, CDR2 FYEKMQ (reference sequence). With 1 base clipped from V and 1 base from J, the junction kept 3 bases outside the gene matches. CDR3 sequence: CASSLAPSGSYNEQFF. CDR3 sequence (DNA): TGTGCCAGCAGCTTAGCCCCTAGCGGGTCCTACAATGAGCAGTTCTTC.

The table lists this clonotype with a few counts. The rearrangement uses TRBV11-1 and TRBJ1-3; D is possibly TRBD1 (6 bases). CDR3 size: 14 residues. The germline gives CDR1 SGHAT, CDR2 FQDESV (reference sequence). The ends were cut back, 3 bases at V and 4 bases at J, with 10 bases in the middle. CDR3 loop: CASSLTGFGNTIYF. The CDR3 nucleotides are TGTGCCAGCAGCTTGACAGGATTCGGAAACACCATATATTTT.

This clonotype has a count of ten or more. The chain couples TRBV6-2 or TRBV6-3 to TRBJ2-2, with 12 bases lining up with TRBD2. In germline, CDR1 is MNHEY, CDR2 SVGEGT. The CDR3 contains 19 residues. V was pared by 2 bases and J by 0 bases, with 7 bases of the junction left unmatched. CDR3 sequence (DNA): TGTGCCAGCAGTTACGTCCTAGCGGGAGGGAAGTCGAACACCGGGGAGCTGTTTTTT. It codes for CASSYVLAGGKSNTGELFF.

This clonotype was counted many times. This sequence joins TRBV5-1 and TRBJ2-3, with TRBD1 identical over 8 bases. CDR1 is SGHRS and CDR2 is YFSETQ in the germline V gene. J gave up 3 bases and V 2 bases, and 2 bases lay outside the gene matches. The CDR3 consists of 14 residues. CDR3 loop: CASSLDRGTDTQYF. The CDR3 coding sequence is TGCGCCAGCAGCTTAGACAGGGGTACAGATACGCAGTATTTT.

The chain recombines TRBV11-3 with TRBJ2-7, with 13 bases identical to TRBD2. J lost 3 bases, V lost 0 bases, and 2 bases had no gene match. This CDR3 has 16 amino acids. CDR1 SGHNT and CDR2 YENEEA come from the germline V gene. Here the CDR3 DNA reads TGTGCCAGCAGCTTAGATGGGACTAGCGGGGTCTACGAGCAGTACTTC. It codes for CASSLDGTSGVYEQYF.

This clonotype was picked up many times. This chain joins TRBV28 and TRBJ2-7, with 7 bases that match TRBD1. The CDR3 extends over 14 amino acids. Germline loops: CDR1 MDHEN, CDR2 SYDVKM. V was clipped by 5 bases and J by 1 base; unmatched bases: 5. CDR3: CASSNTGVSYEQYF. DNA for the CDR3: TGTGCCAGCAGTAATACAGGGGTTTCCTACGAGCAGTACTTC.

This clonotype was observed at least ten times. The CDR3 region is CASSQDVGKTDTQYF. CDR3 sequence (DNA): TGTGCCAGCAGCCAAGATGTAGGGAAAACAGATACGCAGTATTTT. This chain connects TRBV4-2 to TRBJ2-3; D uncertain. V was trimmed by 0 bases and J by 3 bases, leaving 10 bases between them. This CDR3 is built from 15 residues. Looked up from germline, CDR1 is LGHNA and CDR2 is YNFKEQ.

Many counts were recorded for this clonotype. J is TRBJ2-1 and V is TRBV11-2; TRBD2 might be the D (5 bases). The CDR3 contains 11 residues. The V end lost 1 base, the J end lost 14 bases, and 9 bases lay between the germline ends. Germline CDR1 is SGHAT and CDR2 is FQNNGV. The CDR3 loop reads CASSLGASKFF. CDR3 in DNA: TGTGCCAGCAGCTTAGGGGCTAGCAAGTTCTTC. Full variable domain (rest looked up from reference TRBV11-2 and TRBJ2-1): EAGVAQSPRYKIIEKRQSVAFWCNPISGHATLYWYQQILGQGPKLLIQFQNNGVVDDSQLPKDRFSAERLKGVDSTLKIQPAKLEDSAVYLCASSLGASKFFGPGTRLTVL.

This clonotype was seen repeatedly, ten times or more. The chain couples TRBV11-2 to TRBJ2-7; 10 bases are a match to TRBD2. This CDR3 region has 13 residues. J lost 6 bases, V lost 6 bases, and 5 bases had no gene match. Germline V lookup: CDR1 SGHAT, CDR2 FQNNGV. This CDR3 reads CASRGAGGTEQYF. In DNA, the CDR3 is TGTGCCAGCAGGGGAGCGGGAGGGACCGAGCAGTACTTC.

With respect to this clonotype: Relative to the germline gene, one junction end is altered; a read error may explain this. This sequence joins TRBV20-1 and TRBJ1-6; D ambiguous. The CDR3 spans 12 residues. CDR1 DFQATT and CDR2 SNEGSKA come from the germline V gene (reference sequence). This chain's CDR3 is CSAHEANSPPHF. The CDR3 nucleotides read TGCAGTGCCCACGAAGCAAATTCACCCCCCCACTTT.

Many counts were recorded for this clonotype. V usage is TRBV3-1 and J usage is TRBJ2-2, with a weak D call TRBD2 (5 bases). The length of the CDR3 is 14 residues. Germline-derived CDR1 and CDR2 are LGHDT and YNNKEL (reference sequence). Trimming stripped 5 bases from V and 1 base from J, with 8 bases between. The CDR3: CASSGLMNTGELFF. The DNA of the CDR3 is TGTGCCAGCAGCGGACTTATGAACACCGGGGAGCTGTTTTTT.